This passage covers 15 T cell receptor beta chains from one sample sequenced in a study of technical replicates of blood from several donors. Sequenced by immunoSEQ multiplex PCR; TCRdb stores in-frame clones only, minus some. Of 81,000 or so clones listed, 90% to 97% were seen once; the top ten hold about 0.2%. Sequenced sample: T cells isolated from PBMCs. These receptors were taken from a human donor in good health.

The CDR3 loop reads CASSLGGGYQETQYF. CDR3 coding DNA: TGTGCCAGCAGCTTGGGCGGGGGGTACCAAGAGACCCAGTACTTC. V is TRBV5-4 and J is TRBJ2-5; 8 nucleotides match TRBD2. In germline, CDR1 is SGHNT, CDR2 YYREEE (reference sequence). This CDR3 is 15 amino acids long. Unmatched junction bases numbered 1, after V lost 0 bases and J lost 0 bases.

The rearrangement joins TRBV19 to TRBJ1-1; tentatively, D is TRBD1 (6 bases). The CDR3 is made up of 15 amino acids. The V end was cut by 6 bases, the J end by 2 bases, with 16 bases between. Germline V lookup: CDR1 LNHDA, CDR2 SQIVND (reference sequence). CDR3 in amino acids: CASSSPGTPNTEAFF. Here the CDR3 DNA reads TGTGCCAGTAGCTCCCCCGGGACACCTAACACTGAAGCTTTCTTT.

The chain couples TRBV11-2 to TRBJ2-7; 10 bases map to TRBD1. From germline, CDR1 is SGHAT and CDR2 FQNNGV. V was clipped by 5 bases and J by 3 bases; unmatched bases: 4. The CDR3 totals 14 residues. The CDR3 is CASSRRDRGYEQYF. The CDR3 nucleotides read TGTGCCAGCAGCCGCCGGGACAGGGGCTACGAGCAGTACTTC.

J is TRBJ1-1 and V is TRBV14, with a weak D call TRBD1 (5 bases). Germline V gene lookup returns CDR1 SGHDN and CDR2 FVKESK. This CDR3 has 11 residues. V was clipped by 5 bases and J by 11 bases, with 12 bases between them. CDR3 residues: CASSLQVRAFF. CDR3 nucleotide sequence: TGTGCCAGCAGCTTACAGGTCCGGGCTTTCTTT.

This sequence joins TRBV20-1 and TRBJ1-1; the D is unclear. The CDR3 has 11 amino acids. CDR1 DFQATT and CDR2 SNEGSKA come from the germline V gene (reference sequence). V lost 5 bases, J lost 10 bases, and 14 bases lay in between. The CDR3 protein is CSALALRGAFF. In DNA, the CDR3 is TGCAGTGCTCTGGCTTTGCGGGGAGCTTTCTTT.

The chain is built from TRBV19 and TRBJ2-2, with 7 bases fitting TRBD1. This CDR3 has 15 amino acids. Germline lookup yields CDR1 LNHDA and CDR2 SQIVND (reference sequence). The V and J ends lost 6 bases and 4 bases, in that order; junction bases with no gene match: 8. CDR3 nucleotide sequence: TGTGCCAGTAGCATAACGACAGGGATCACCGGGGAGCTGTTTTTT. Translating it yields CASSITTGITGELFF. Supplemented by reference TRBV19 and TRBJ2-2, the full variable domain reads DGGITQSPKYLFRKEGQNVTLSCEQNLNHDAMYWYRQDPGQGLRLIYYSQIVNDFQKGDIAEGYSVSREKKESFPLTVTSAQKNPTAFYLCASSITTGITGELFFGEGSRLTVL.

CDR3: CASSFRPPGELFF. CDR3 DNA sequence: TGTGCCAGCAGCTTTCGTCCTCCCGGGGAGCTGTTTTTT. V gene TRBV5-8 combines with J gene TRBJ2-2; D ambiguous. The CDR3 spans 13 residues. CDR1 is SGHTS, CDR2 YDEGEE, per germline. Trimming left V 2 bases short and J 6 bases short, with 8 bases between.

The CDR3 coding sequence is TGTGCCAGCAGCGTAGCCGACATCCCAAACTATGGCTACACCTTC. Amino acid sequence: CASSVADIPNYGYTF. The chain carries TRBV9 and TRBJ1-2; D gene ambiguous. Trimming stripped 0 bases from V and 2 bases from J, with 11 bases between. The germline V gene encodes CDR1 SGDLS and CDR2 YYNGEE. This CDR3 is built from 15 residues. Complete variable domain (other parts from reference TRBV9 and TRBJ1-2): DSGVTQTPKHLITATGQRVTLRCSPRSGDLSVYWYQQSLDQGLQFLIQYYNGEERAKGNILERFSAQQFPDLHSELNLSSLELGDSALYFCASSVADIPNYGYTFGSGTRLTVV.

The rearrangement uses TRBV19 and TRBJ2-3, with 8 bases matching TRBD1. V lost 3 bases and J lost 8; bases outside the gene matches: 7. Germline assignment: CDR1 LNHDA and CDR2 SQIVND (reference sequence). The CDR3 spans 14 residues. For the CDR3, the DNA is TGTGCCAGTAGTATCCAGGGGGCTCTTGGTACGCAGTATTTT. Translating gives CASSIQGALGTQYF.

This chain joins TRBV7-3 and TRBJ2-5; TRBD2 matches at 11 bases. Germline lookup yields CDR1 SGHTA and CDR2 FQGTGA. The CDR3 contains 16 residues. J lost 2 bases, V lost 1 base, and 3 bases had no gene match. CDR3 region: CASSLSASGGQETQYF. The CDR3 DNA follows: TGTGCCAGCAGCTTAAGCGCTAGCGGGGGGCAAGAGACCCAGTACTTC.

This chain joins TRBV9 and TRBJ2-3; 7 bases map to TRBD2. The V gene end was trimmed by 0 bases and the J gene end by 2 bases; junction bases not matched to a gene: 3. The CDR3 runs to 15 residues. Germline CDR1 is SGDLS and CDR2 is YYNGEE. The CDR3 DNA reads TGTGCCAGCAGCGTAGAGGGAGGGCCCACAGATACGCAGTATTTT. Translated, it gives CASSVEGGPTDTQYF.

This sequence joins TRBV29-1 and TRBJ1-5; maybe TRBD1 (6 bases). The CDR3 loop spans 18 amino acids. Germline loops: CDR1 SQVTM, CDR2 ANQGSEA. Deletions cut 4 bases from V and 0 bases from J, with 22 bases between. The DNA of the CDR3 is TGCAGCGTTGTTTTCGGGGGCGGGGGGGTCTATAGCAATCAGCCCCAGCATTTT. The encoded protein is CSVVFGGGGVYSNQPQHF.

This chain joins TRBV7-9 and TRBJ2-7; TRBD1 agrees at 7 bases. The CDR3 extends over 13 amino acids. Per germline, CDR1 SEHNR and CDR2 FQNEAQ (reference sequence). Germline trimming cut 5 bases from V and 1 base from J; bases unmatched to any gene: 2. The CDR3 here is CASSQGQSYEQYF. The DNA for the CDR3 is TGTGCCAGCAGCCAGGGACAGTCCTACGAGCAGTACTTC. The complete variable domain, with remaining parts taken from reference TRBV7-9 and TRBJ2-7, reads DTGVSQNPRHKITKRGQNVTFRCDPISEHNRLYWYRQTLGQGPEFLTYFQNEAQLEKSRLLSDRFSAERPKGSFSTLEIQRTEQGDSAMYLCASSQGQSYEQYFGPGTRLTVT.

The chain is built from TRBV4-1 and TRBJ2-7, with 11 bases lining up with TRBD2. The germline V gene has CDR1 MGHRA and CDR2 YSYEKL. The CDR3 spans 17 residues. The J segment lost 2 bases and the V segment lost 2 bases, leaving 8 bases of the junction unmatched. The CDR3 sequence is CASSQSPSGRIAYEQYF. The CDR3 DNA follows: TGCGCCAGCAGCCAATCACCTAGCGGGAGGATTGCCTACGAGCAGTACTTC.

The chain joins TRBV5-4 to TRBJ2-7; 7 nucleotides match TRBD2. V shed 1 base, J shed 5 bases, and the junction held 12 bases outside the gene matches. This CDR3 has 16 residues. Germline loops: CDR1 SGHNT, CDR2 YYREEE (reference sequence). The CDR3 protein is CASSLPKAGRGDEQYF. CDR3 in DNA: TGTGCCAGCAGCTTGCCCAAAGCGGGACGCGGCGACGAGCAGTACTTC. The full variable domain, completed using reference TRBV5-4 and TRBJ2-7, is ETGVTQSPTHLIKTRGQQVTLRCSSQSGHNTVSWYQQALGQGPQFIFQYYREEENGRGNFPPRFSGLQFPNYSSELNVNALELDDSALYLCASSLPKAGRGDEQYFGPGTRLTVT.